This TCR beta chain was sequenced during a study of blood T cell repertoires in COVID-19. Clones were read by immunoSEQ multiplex PCR, and TCRdb kept only the in-frame ones, dropping some. The profile shows roughly 260,000 clones, roughly 85% of them singletons. The CDR3 runs to 15 residues. Trimming removed 4 bases from V and 1 base from J, with 12 bases in between. CDR1 is MNHEY, CDR2 SMNVEV, per germline (reference sequence). V is TRBV27 and J is TRBJ2-3, with a tentative D call TRBD2 (6 bases). The receptor comes from a woman in her fifties or sixties who had recovered from COVID-19. Sequencing was performed on PBMCs or T cells enriched from blood (not recorded which). CDR3 in DNA: TGTGCCAGCAGTTCATCCCCGGGGGGCACAGATACGCAGTATTTT. Translated, it gives CASSSSPGGTDTQYF.